Below, 19 T cell receptor beta chains from the same sample are listed, as sequenced in a study of T cells after yellow fever vaccination (dated by TCRdb to between 2017 and 2020). Receptors were amplified or captured by 5' RACE. TCRdb names Illumina HiSeq 2500 as the instrument used. Starting from the raw public reads, TCRdb applied fastp trimming at Q25, assembled clones with MiXCR and retained in-frame beta chains. A single entry per CDR3 protein holds the most common genes and DNA from its merged rows. This sample gives hundreds of thousands of distinct CDR3 sequences in total; 8.7% of them show up just once. About 20% of the sample is taken by the ten largest. The treatment or condition label, as the study defines it: live attenuated yellow fever vaccine strain. The sample in question was PBMCs, obtained on the day of the first yellow fever vaccination. These receptors originate from a man between 18 and 35 years old who received the YFV17D yellow fever vaccine.

This clonotype was counted between two and nine times. This sequence joins TRBV7-9 and TRBJ2-5, with TRBD2 matching 7 bases. Trimming at V came to 5 bases and at J to 5 bases, leaving 8 bases not matched to a gene. Germline V lookup: CDR1 SEHNR, CDR2 FQNEAQ (reference sequence). The CDR3 is 14 residues long. CDR3 DNA: TGTGCCAGCAGCCACGGGGACTATCAGGAGACCCAGTACTTC. Translating gives CASSHGDYQETQYF.

The table lists this clonotype with a few counts. The rearrangement links TRBV30 to TRBJ2-3; D call uncertain. CDR1 is GTSNPN, CDR2 SVGIG, per germline (reference sequence). Trimming took 1 base from V and 7 from J, leaving 9 bases between them. This CDR3 region has 12 residues. Here the CDR3 DNA reads TGTGCCTGGAGTGCAGGCTCTAATACGCAGTATTTT. Its protein product is CAWSAGSNTQYF.

This clonotype was counted a few times. The chain combines TRBV3-1 with TRBJ2-3; 9 positions match TRBD1. Trimming cost V 2 bases and J 8 bases; bases outside gene matches: 14. This CDR3 has 17 amino acids. From germline, CDR1 is LGHDT and CDR2 YNNKEL (reference sequence). This chain's CDR3 is CASSQRHPSQTGGTQYF. CDR3 bases: TGTGCCAGCAGCCAAAGACACCCAAGCCAGACAGGGGGTACGCAGTATTTT.

This clonotype came up a few times. V usage is TRBV19 and J usage is TRBJ2-1, with D possibly TRBD1 on 6 matching bases. Germline assignment: CDR1 LNHDA and CDR2 SQIVND (reference sequence). Deletions cut 5 bases from V and 6 bases from J, with 17 bases between. This CDR3 has 15 amino acids. The CDR3 protein is CASSFGQGPLNEQFF. CDR3 DNA sequence: TGTGCCAGTAGTTTCGGGCAGGGGCCCCTCAATGAGCAGTTCTTC.

CDR3 DNA sequence: TGTGCCAGCAGTTACACCGGGGCTGACGGGGAGCTGTTTTTT. Its translation: CASSYTGADGELFF. This chain connects TRBV6-5 to TRBJ2-2; D is tentatively TRBD1 or TRBD2 (5 bases each). Per germline, CDR1 MNHEY and CDR2 SVGAGI. CDR3 length: 14 amino acids. V was pared by 2 bases and J by 7 bases, with 11 bases between.

A note on this clonotype: A much larger clone sits a single nucleotide away, making a read error possible. The rearrangement links TRBV6-5 to TRBJ1-4; TRBD1 might be the D (5 bases). The CDR3 loop spans 15 amino acids. Germline V gene lookup returns CDR1 MNHEY and CDR2 SVGAGI. CDR3 sequence reads: CASSYSRGVRENLFF. The CDR3 DNA follows: TGTGCCAGCAGTTACTCGAGAGGGGTGAGGGAAAATCTGTTTTTT.

This clonotype occurred a few times. This chain links TRBV6-1 with TRBJ1-2; 9 bases fit TRBD1. Per germline, CDR1 MNHNS and CDR2 SASEGT. The ends lost 6 bases at V and 7 bases at J; junction bases unmatched: 6. CDR3 length equals 13 residues. CDR3 amino acids: CASRLQGAGGYTF. The CDR3 nucleotides read TGTGCCAGCAGGCTACAGGGGGCAGGTGGCTACACCTTC.

This CDR3 reads CASSTSGTSYSPLHF. CDR3 in DNA: TGTGCCAGCAGTACATCCGGGACATCCTATTCACCCCTCCACTTT. The genes are TRBV27 and TRBJ1-6, with D possibly matching TRBD1 (6 bases). Germline V gene data show CDR1 as MNHEY and CDR2 as SMNVEV (reference sequence). The CDR3 is 15 amino acids. Trimming took 5 bases from V and 8 from J, leaving 16 bases between them.

The chain joins TRBV6-1 to TRBJ2-7; D gene uncertain. Germline V gives CDR1 MNHNS, CDR2 SASEGT. V was pared by 0 bases and J by 2 bases, with 8 bases between. This CDR3 region has 14 residues. Here the CDR3 reads CASSEARLTYEQYV. The CDR3 DNA is TGTGCCAGCAGTGAAGCTAGACTCACCTACGAGCAGTACGTC.

Concerning this clonotype: Compared with germline, one end of the junction differs, possibly owing to a read error. The V and J genes are TRBV20-1 and TRBJ2-7; 10 bases agree with TRBD2. CDR3 size: 11 residues. Germline V gene data show CDR1 as DFQATT and CDR2 as SNEGSKA (reference sequence). The CDR3 coding sequence is TGCAGTGCCCCCGCTTCGGGGACTAGCGTTTTC. Translating it yields CSAPASGTSVF.

This clonotype showed up many times. The chain links TRBV4-1 to TRBJ1-6; D unresolved. The germline V gene has CDR1 MGHRA and CDR2 YSYEKL. V was clipped by 0 bases and J by 8 bases, with 11 bases between them. The CDR3 runs 15 residues. This chain's CDR3 is CASSQEPSGYSPLHF. For the CDR3, the DNA is TGCGCCAGCAGCCAAGAACCATCGGGGTATTCACCCCTCCACTTT.

This clonotype was recorded a few times. V usage is TRBV10-3 and J usage is TRBJ2-1; D possibly corresponds to TRBD2 (6 bases). With 2 bases removed from V and 5 bases from J, the gap between germline ends came to 13 bases. Germline-derived CDR1 and CDR2 are ENHRY and SYGVKD. This CDR3 has 15 amino acids. CDR3 sequence: CAISEAGGANNEQFF. CDR3 DNA sequence: TGTGCCATCAGTGAGGCGGGCGGGGCCAACAATGAGCAGTTCTTC.

The chain carries TRBV6-1 and TRBJ1-1; D possibly corresponds to TRBD1 (5 bases). Germline CDR1 is MNHNS and CDR2 is SASEGT. CDR3 length: 16 residues. Trimming removed 4 bases from V and 1 base from J, with 16 bases in between. CDR3 nucleotides: TGTGCCAGCAGTGCTATTGCAGGGACCAGGAACACTGAAGCTTTCTTT. Amino acid sequence: CASSAIAGTRNTEAFF.

This clonotype was picked up many times. The chain recombines TRBV5-6 with TRBJ2-5; the match to TRBD2 covers 8 bases. The CDR3 sequence is 15 residues long. Germline-derived CDR1 and CDR2 are SGHDT and YYEEEE. V shed 1 base and J 2 bases; nucleotides not matched to a gene: 4. Here the CDR3 reads CASSLTSGGQETQYF. For the CDR3, the DNA is TGTGCCAGCAGCTTGACCAGCGGGGGACAAGAGACCCAGTACTTC. Based on the CDR3 plus reference TRBV5-6 and TRBJ2-5, the full variable domain is DAGVTQSPTHLIKTRGQQVTLRCSPKSGHDTVSWYQQALGQGPQFIFQYYEEEERQRGNFPDRFSGHQFPNYSSELNVNALLLGDSALYLCASSLTSGGQETQYFGPGTRLLVL.

This CDR3 reads CASSLRGQDVSGANVLTF. As DNA, the CDR3 is TGTGCCAGCTCACTCCGAGGACAGGACGTCTCTGGGGCCAACGTCCTGACTTTC. This sequence joins TRBV18 and TRBJ2-6; 7 nucleotides agree with TRBD1. Per germline, CDR1 KGHSH and CDR2 LQKENI. V gave up 4 bases and J gave up 0 bases; unmatched junction bases: 9. CDR3 length: 18 residues.

The V gene is TRBV4-3, the J gene TRBJ2-3; 12 nucleotides agree with TRBD2. This CDR3 is 18 amino acids long. Germline values: CDR1 LGHNA, CDR2 YSLEER. Trimming removed 1 base from V and 4 bases from J; junction bases left unmatched: 9. CDR3 loop: CASSQALAGGPAADTQYF. In DNA, the CDR3 is TGCGCCAGCAGCCAAGCGCTAGCGGGGGGGCCGGCGGCAGATACGCAGTATTTT.

V and J are TRBV15 and TRBJ2-1; 11 bases match TRBD2. The junction had 6 bases not matched to a gene; V was cut back by 3 bases and J by 2 bases. Germline assignment: CDR1 LNHNV and CDR2 YYDKDF (reference sequence). The CDR3 has 17 amino acids. Written as DNA, the CDR3 is TGTGCCACCAGCAGGCAGACTAGCGGGGTCACCTACAATGAGCAGTTCTTC. This translates into CATSRQTSGVTYNEQFF.

The V gene is TRBV3-1, the J gene TRBJ2-2; D ambiguous. Germline-derived CDR1 and CDR2 are LGHDT and YNNKEL (reference sequence). V was trimmed by 1 base and J by 7 bases, leaving 10 bases between them. The CDR3 has 14 amino acids. The CDR3 here is CASSQGEFGGELFF. The CDR3 nucleotides read TGTGCCAGCAGCCAAGGTGAATTCGGCGGGGAGCTGTTTTTT.

The rearrangement uses TRBV4-1 and TRBJ2-1; D not resolved. The CDR3 length is 16 residues. V shed 1 base and J shed 4 bases, with 14 bases lying between them. The germline CDR1 and CDR2 sequences are MGHRA and YSYEKL. CDR3 protein: CASSQVSLVSYNEQFF. CDR3 DNA: TGCGCCAGCAGCCAAGTATCCCTTGTATCGTACAATGAGCAGTTCTTC.